This T cell receptor beta chain comes out of a study of breast tumors, draining lymph nodes, adjacent tissues. Study-level points and caveats: Tumors had less TCR diversity than lymph nodes, more than nontumor tissue.

Deletions cut 6 bases from V and 5 bases from J, with 13 bases between. CDR3 length: 13 amino acids. Germline V gene lookup returns CDR1 LNHDA and CDR2 SQIVND (reference sequence). TCRdb called the multiplex PCR reads again in MiXCR, with one record for every CDR3 protein. The sample shows over 10,000 distinct CDR3 sequences, roughly 72% of them seen only once. In the case of this clonotype: Its cognate antigen is unknown.

Sequenced material: tumor-adjacent breast tissue. This TCR came from a female donor with breast cancer. Some clones in this sample may be carry-over from other donors' samples. The genes are TRBV19 and TRBJ2-5; D is unresolved. In DNA, the CDR3 is TGTGCCAGTAGACCCTCTGGGGTTGAGACCCAGTACTTC. Protein: CASRPSGVETQYF.